The following is a T cell receptor beta chain sequence with its context. V dropped 3 bases and J dropped 5 bases, with 8 bases sitting between them. The CDR3 is 12 residues long. Germline lookup yields CDR1 MNHEY and CDR2 SVGAGI. These data are taken from a study of blood T cell repertoires in COVID-19. For the study at large: PBMCs, B-cell-depleted T cells, or T cells were the source of the cDNA or gDNA that made up the material.

Recruited during active infection, patients (from Seattle) were subsequently followed longitudinally. Data came from immunoSEQ multiplex PCR; TCRdb stores just in-frame clones and leaves some out. Of fewer than 400,000 clones listed, 89% are singletons. The chain recombines TRBV6-5 with TRBJ2-7; the D gene is possibly TRBD2 (5 bases). The sequenced sample consisted of peripheral blood. This TCR came from a woman between 25 and 40 years old with COVID-19, enrolled during active disease. DNA of the CDR3: TGTGCCAGCAGTTATCGGGGTGACGAGCAGTACGTC. It codes for CASSYRGDEQYV.